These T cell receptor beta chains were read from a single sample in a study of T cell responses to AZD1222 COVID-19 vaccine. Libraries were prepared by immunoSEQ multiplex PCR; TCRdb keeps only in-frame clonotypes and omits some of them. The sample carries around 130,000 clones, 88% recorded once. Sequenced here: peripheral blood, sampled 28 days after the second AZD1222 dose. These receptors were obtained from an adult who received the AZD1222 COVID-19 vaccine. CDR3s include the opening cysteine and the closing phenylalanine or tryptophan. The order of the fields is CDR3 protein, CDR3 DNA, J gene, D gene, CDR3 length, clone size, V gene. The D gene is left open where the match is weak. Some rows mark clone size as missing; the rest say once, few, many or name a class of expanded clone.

CDR3aa: CASSQGLAGVYEQYF
CDR3nt: TGTGCCAGCAGCCAAGGACTAGCGGGAGTGTACGAGCAGTACTTC
j_gene: TRBJ2-7
d_gene: TRBD2
len: 15
abundance: NA
v_gene: TRBV4-2

CDR3aa: CASSWGDQPQHF
CDR3nt: TGTGCCAGCAGCTGGGGGGATCAGCCCCAGCATTTT
j_gene: TRBJ1-5
d_gene: NA
len: 12
abundance: NA
v_gene: TRBV7-9

CDR3aa: CSARSSDTQYF
CDR3nt: TGCAGTGCTCGGTCCTCAGATACGCAGTATTTT
j_gene: TRBJ2-3
d_gene: NA
len: 11
abundance: NA
v_gene: TRBV20-1

CDR3aa: CASRVTGGGTEAFF
CDR3nt: TGTGCCAGCAGGGTGACAGGGGGCGGCACTGAAGCTTTCTTT
j_gene: TRBJ1-1
d_gene: TRBD1
len: 14
abundance: NA
v_gene: TRBV7-2

CDR3aa: CASSAFSRGDTEAFF
CDR3nt: TGTGCCAGCAGTGCCTTTTCCAGGGGAGACACTGAAGCTTTCTTT
j_gene: TRBJ1-1
d_gene: NA
len: 15
abundance: NA
v_gene: TRBV27

CDR3aa: CASSLGTGVTGELFF
CDR3nt: TGTGCCAGCAGCTTAGGGACAGGGGTCACCGGGGAGCTGTTTTTT
j_gene: TRBJ2-2
d_gene: TRBD1
len: 15
abundance: NA
v_gene: TRBV11-2

CDR3aa: CASSLRGPYEQYF
CDR3nt: TGTGCCAGTAGTTTAAGGGGACCCTACGAGCAGTACTTC
j_gene: TRBJ2-7
d_gene: NA
len: 13
abundance: once
v_gene: TRBV19

CDR3aa: CASSPVLAGIGDEQYF
CDR3nt: TGTGCCAGCAGCCCCGTACTAGCGGGGATTGGCGACGAGCAGTACTTC
j_gene: TRBJ2-7
d_gene: TRBD2
len: 16
abundance: NA
v_gene: TRBV7-8

CDR3aa: CASSLRYSGNSPLHF
CDR3nt: TGTGCCAGCAGCTTGAGGTACAGTGGAAATTCACCCCTCCACTTT
j_gene: TRBJ1-6
d_gene: NA
len: 15
abundance: NA
v_gene: TRBV5-8

CDR3aa: CASGQSSSYEQYF
CDR3nt: TGTGCCAGTGGACAGTCTAGCTCCTACGAGCAGTACTTC
j_gene: TRBJ2-7
d_gene: NA
len: 13
abundance: NA
v_gene: TRBV19

CDR3aa: CASSLYQGSSPLHF
CDR3nt: TGTGCCAGCAGCTTGTACCAGGGAAGTTCACCCCTCCACTTT
j_gene: TRBJ1-6
d_gene: NA
len: 14
abundance: NA
v_gene: TRBV7-9

CDR3aa: CASSPTGFDEKLFF
CDR3nt: TGTGCCAGCTCACCAACCGGGTTTGATGAAAAACTGTTTTTT
j_gene: TRBJ1-4
d_gene: NA
len: 14
abundance: NA
v_gene: TRBV18

CDR3aa: CASRSLTGEKYTF
CDR3nt: TGTGCCAGCAGAAGTTTGACAGGAGAAAAATACACCTTC
j_gene: TRBJ1-2
d_gene: NA
len: 13
abundance: few
v_gene: TRBV2

CDR3aa: CASREADPSNQPQHF
CDR3nt: TGTGCCAGCAGAGAGGCAGACCCGAGCAATCAGCCCCAGCATTTT
j_gene: TRBJ1-5
d_gene: NA
len: 15
abundance: NA
v_gene: TRBV28

CDR3aa: CASSNSGRSSYNEQFF
CDR3nt: TGTGCCAGCAGCAACTCGGGACGGAGCTCCTACAATGAGCAGTTCTTC
j_gene: TRBJ2-1
d_gene: NA
len: 16
abundance: NA
v_gene: TRBV21-1

CDR3aa: CSVKRGSYEQYF
CDR3nt: TGCAGTGTTAAGCGGGGTTCCTACGAGCAGTACTTC
j_gene: TRBJ2-7
d_gene: TRBD2
len: 12
abundance: NA
v_gene: TRBV29-1

CDR3aa: CASSFGQPNYGYTF
CDR3nt: TGTGCCAGTAGTTTCGGACAGCCTAACTATGGCTACACCTTC
j_gene: TRBJ1-2
d_gene: NA
len: 14
abundance: NA
v_gene: TRBV19

CDR3aa: CAWGPPGGYTGNTIYF
CDR3nt: TGTGCCTGGGGCCCCCCAGGAGGTTATACGGGAAACACCATATATTTT
j_gene: TRBJ1-3
d_gene: NA
len: 16
abundance: NA
v_gene: TRBV30

CDR3aa: CASSRGPANEKLFF
CDR3nt: TGTGCCAGCAGCCGAGGGCCGGCTAATGAAAAACTGTTTTTT
j_gene: TRBJ1-4
d_gene: NA
len: 14
abundance: once
v_gene: TRBV9

CDR3aa: CASSRSATNSPLHF
CDR3nt: TGTGCCAGCAGCCGCTCAGCCACTAATTCACCCCTCCACTTT
j_gene: TRBJ1-6
d_gene: NA
len: 14
abundance: NA
v_gene: TRBV27

CDR3aa: CASSWAVYGYTF
CDR3nt: TGTGCCAGCAGTTGGGCGGTCTATGGCTACACCTTC
j_gene: TRBJ1-2
d_gene: NA
len: 12
abundance: NA
v_gene: TRBV6-2/TRBV6-3

CDR3aa: CASSLTGYYEQYF
CDR3nt: TGTGCCAGCAGTCTGACAGGGTACTACGAGCAGTACTTC
j_gene: TRBJ2-7
d_gene: TRBD1
len: 13
abundance: NA
v_gene: TRBV27

CDR3aa: CASSLSGGGYGYTF
CDR3nt: TGTGCCAGCAGCCTTTCAGGGGGCGGGTATGGCTACACCTTC
j_gene: TRBJ1-2
d_gene: TRBD1
len: 14
abundance: NA
v_gene: TRBV5-5

CDR3aa: CSVGSGGTDTQYF
CDR3nt: TGCAGCGTTGGAAGCGGAGGCACAGATACGCAGTATTTT
j_gene: TRBJ2-3
d_gene: NA
len: 13
abundance: once
v_gene: TRBV29-1

CDR3aa: CASSRDSYNEQFF
CDR3nt: TGTGCCAGCAGCCGCGACTCCTACAATGAGCAGTTCTTC
j_gene: TRBJ2-1
d_gene: NA
len: 13
abundance: NA
v_gene: TRBV7-2

CDR3aa: CASSRADYGTQTQYF
CDR3nt: TGTGCCAGCAGCCGAGCGGACTACGGCACGCAGACCCAGTACTTC
j_gene: TRBJ2-5
d_gene: NA
len: 15
abundance: once
v_gene: TRBV5-6

CDR3aa: CASSQNGQAYNEQFF
CDR3nt: TGCGCCAGCAGCCAGAATGGACAGGCTTACAATGAGCAGTTCTTC
j_gene: TRBJ2-1
d_gene: TRBD1
len: 15
abundance: NA
v_gene: TRBV4-1

CDR3aa: CASSSPVVTQYF
CDR3nt: TGTGCCAGCAGTTCCCCAGTGGTGACCCAGTACTTC
j_gene: TRBJ2-5
d_gene: NA
len: 12
abundance: NA
v_gene: TRBV28

CDR3aa: CASSLSRYEQYF
CDR3nt: TGTGCCAGCAGTTTGTCGAGATACGAGCAGTACTTC
j_gene: TRBJ2-7
d_gene: NA
len: 12
abundance: NA
v_gene: TRBV28

CDR3aa: CASSPPGLRGGEQYF
CDR3nt: TGTGCCAGCTCACCACCGGGTCTGAGGGGGGGCGAGCAGTACTTC
j_gene: TRBJ2-7
d_gene: NA
len: 15
abundance: once
v_gene: TRBV18

CDR3aa: CASTLREARNQPQHF
CDR3nt: TGTGCCAGCACCCTAAGGGAGGCCCGGAATCAGCCCCAGCATTTT
j_gene: TRBJ1-5
d_gene: NA
len: 15
abundance: NA
v_gene: TRBV6-5

CDR3aa: CASSQDRITIGTQYF
CDR3nt: TGTGCCAGCAGCCAAGATCGAATCACAATAGGTACGCAGTATTTT
j_gene: TRBJ2-3
d_gene: NA
len: 15
abundance: NA
v_gene: TRBV4-2

CDR3aa: CASSIEHTDSGNTIYF
CDR3nt: TGTGCCAGTAGTATTGAACACACCGACTCTGGAAACACCATATATTTT
j_gene: TRBJ1-3
d_gene: NA
len: 16
abundance: NA
v_gene: TRBV19

CDR3aa: CASSVGDEAVEQYF
CDR3nt: TGTGCCAGCAGCGTAGGGGATGAGGCCGTAGAGCAGTACTTC
j_gene: TRBJ2-7
d_gene: NA
len: 14
abundance: NA
v_gene: TRBV9

CDR3aa: CATSDLPASGRAGDETQYF
CDR3nt: TGTGCCACCAGTGATTTGCCGGCTAGCGGGAGGGCCGGTGACGAGACCCAGTACTTC
j_gene: TRBJ2-5
d_gene: TRBD2
len: 19
abundance: NA
v_gene: TRBV24-1

CDR3aa: CARRRRDRGTLAYEQYF
CDR3nt: TGCGCCAGGAGACGGCGAGACAGGGGGACTTTAGCGTACGAGCAGTACTTC
j_gene: TRBJ2-7
d_gene: TRBD1
len: 17
abundance: NA
v_gene: TRBV5-1

CDR3aa: CASSQGSADTQYF
CDR3nt: TGCGCCAGCAGCCAAGGCTCTGCGGATACGCAGTATTTT
j_gene: TRBJ2-3
d_gene: NA
len: 13
abundance: NA
v_gene: TRBV4-1

CDR3aa: CASSVAWGGPGNTIYF
CDR3nt: TGTGCCAGCAGCGTAGCTTGGGGAGGTCCTGGAAACACCATATATTTT
j_gene: TRBJ1-3
d_gene: NA
len: 16
abundance: NA
v_gene: TRBV9

CDR3aa: CASSHAREDRIYGYTF
CDR3nt: TGTGCCAGCAGCCACGCCCGGGAGGACAGAATCTATGGCTACACCTTC
j_gene: TRBJ1-2
d_gene: NA
len: 16
abundance: once
v_gene: TRBV13

CDR3aa: CASSLKGSAFF
CDR3nt: TGTGCCAGCAGCTTAAAGGGTTCGGCTTTCTTT
j_gene: TRBJ1-1
d_gene: NA
len: 11
abundance: NA
v_gene: TRBV7-9

CDR3aa: CASSKRSGSSGNTIYF
CDR3nt: TGTGCCAGTAGTAAGCGCAGTGGGAGCTCTGGAAACACCATATATTTT
j_gene: TRBJ1-3
d_gene: NA
len: 16
abundance: NA
v_gene: TRBV19

CDR3aa: CASRGLGDTQYF
CDR3nt: TGTGCCAGCAGGGGGCTCGGAGATACGCAGTATTTT
j_gene: TRBJ2-3
d_gene: NA
len: 12
abundance: NA
v_gene: TRBV27

CDR3aa: CASSERGDVAYEQYF
CDR3nt: TGCGCCAGCAGCGAAAGGGGAGACGTGGCCTACGAGCAGTACTTC
j_gene: TRBJ2-7
d_gene: NA
len: 15
abundance: NA
v_gene: TRBV4-1

CDR3aa: CASSEGSSTDTQYF
CDR3nt: TGTGCCAGCAGTGAGGGCAGCAGCACAGATACGCAGTATTTT
j_gene: TRBJ2-3
d_gene: NA
len: 14
abundance: NA
v_gene: TRBV6-4

CDR3aa: CASSYSGTLNTGELFF
CDR3nt: TGTGCCAGCAGTTACTCCGGGACTCTGAACACCGGGGAGCTGTTTTTT
j_gene: TRBJ2-2
d_gene: NA
len: 16
abundance: NA
v_gene: TRBV6-5